This TCR beta chain was documented in a study of cytomegalovirus exposure and HLA in healthy donors. Primers included in the PCR were 60 Vbeta and 13 Jbeta primers. Method: immunoSEQ multiplex PCR; TCRdb's copy keeps in-frame clones and lacks some. Reported are about 96,000 clones; the ten largest clones contain around 3.4%. CDR3 length equals 11 residues. V shed 6 bases and J shed 10 bases, with 10 bases lying between them. Germline V gene lookup returns CDR1 SNHLY and CDR2 FYNNEI. The source material was PBMCs. The TCR sequence derives from a woman in her 30s in good health and CMV-seronegative. The rearrangement uses TRBV2 and TRBJ2-1; D is possibly TRBD2 (5 bases). In DNA form, the CDR3 reads TGTGCCAGCAGAGACTATGGGGAGCAGTTCTTC. Its protein is CASRDYGEQFF.